Below are 16 T cell receptor beta chains sequenced from a single sample in a study of blood T cell repertoires in COVID-19 (dated by TCRdb to 2018 to 2020). Library preparation employed the immunoSEQ multiplex PCR assay. TCRdb limited this immuneACCESS table to in-frame rearrangements with V and J called. A share of clones is missing; checked studies link under half to unresolved V genes, and the rest is unexplained. The sample includes 95,000 to 150,000 clones, with roughly four fifths observed a single time. 4% to 5.5% of the sample is in the top ten clones. The sequenced material came from peripheral blood. Receptors originate from a woman aged 70-85 years with acute or convalescent COVID-19.

The chain has TRBV14 and TRBJ1-2; TRBD1 is a possible D gene (6 bases). The V end lost 1 base, the J end lost 8 bases, and 14 bases lay between the germline ends. From germline, CDR1 is SGHDN and CDR2 FVKESK. The CDR3 totals 14 residues. CDR3 coding DNA: TGTGCCAGCAGCCAAGGACAGGCCTCGGTAGGCTACACCTTC. Amino acid sequence: CASSQGQASVGYTF.

The chain has TRBV2 and TRBJ1-2, with no clear D. This CDR3 spans 12 amino acids. Germline CDR1 and CDR2: SNHLY and FYNNEI. V was clipped by 6 bases and J by 1 base, with 6 bases between them. In DNA form, the CDR3 reads TGTGCCAGCAGCCAAAATAACTATGGCTACACCTTC. Amino acids: CASSQNNYGYTF.

The V call is TRBV6-2 or TRBV6-3, the J call TRBJ1-1; D might be TRBD1 (6 bases). The CDR3 runs to 15 residues. Trimming took 6 bases from V and 4 from J, leaving 18 bases between them. Germline assignment: CDR1 MNHEY and CDR2 SVGEGT. CDR3 region: CASSLLRDIGTEAFF. CDR3 in DNA: TGTGCCAGCAGCCTTCTCCGGGACATCGGCACTGAAGCTTTCTTT.

The V gene is TRBV6-1, the J gene TRBJ1-2; perhaps TRBD1 as D (5 bases). CDR3 length equals 14 residues. Germline assignment: CDR1 MNHNS and CDR2 SASEGT. The ends were cut back, 2 bases at V and 7 bases at J, with 14 bases in the middle. The CDR3: CASSERGASAGYTF. Written as DNA, the CDR3 is TGTGCCAGCAGTGAAAGGGGCGCTTCCGCTGGCTACACCTTC.

The chain is built from TRBV6-5 and TRBJ1-2; possible D gene TRBD1, 5 bases. V lost 4 bases and J lost 7, with 10 bases in between. This CDR3 contains 12 residues. From germline, CDR1 is MNHEY and CDR2 SVGAGI. DNA of the CDR3: TGTGCCAGCAGTTCGGGCAGGGCTGGCTACACCTTC. Protein sequence: CASSSGRAGYTF.

V usage is TRBV7-2 and J usage is TRBJ2-3, with 12 bases lining up with TRBD1. The CDR3 totals 18 residues. The germline gives CDR1 SGHTA, CDR2 FQGNSA. Unmatched junction bases numbered 9, after V lost 4 bases and J lost 1 base. The CDR3 region is CASSSTGTGGWGTDTQYF. The CDR3 nucleotides are TGTGCCAGCAGCTCCACCGGGACAGGGGGCTGGGGCACAGATACGCAGTATTTT.

This clone was observed a handful of times. The chain employs TRBV2 and TRBJ1-1; D call uncertain. The germline V and J ends were trimmed by 6 bases and 5 bases, with 13 bases remaining between them. The CDR3 covers 13 residues. Germline CDR1 and CDR2: SNHLY and FYNNEI. The CDR3 DNA sequence: TGTGCCAGCAGCTCAGGCCGTGGGACTGAAGCTTTCTTT. This sequence encodes CASSSGRGTEAFF.

This clone occurred once. This chain connects TRBV18 to TRBJ1-1, with 8 bases lining up with TRBD1. The germline V gene encodes CDR1 KGHSH and CDR2 LQKENI. V lost 3 bases, J lost 5 bases, and 8 bases stayed unmatched. The CDR3 extends over 15 amino acids. CDR3 sequence reads: CASSPRGQGRTEAFF. The CDR3 coding sequence is TGTGCCAGCTCACCCAGAGGACAGGGAAGGACTGAAGCTTTCTTT.

The V call is TRBV19, the J call TRBJ1-4; TRBD1 agrees at 8 bases. Germline V lookup: CDR1 LNHDA, CDR2 SQIVND (reference sequence). The CDR3 extends over 13 amino acids. V gave up 9 bases and J gave up 3 bases; unmatched junction bases: 3. CDR3 nucleotide sequence: TGTGCCAGCGCAGGGGGCCCTAATGAAAAACTGTTTTTT. This gives the protein CASAGGPNEKLFF. Supplemented by reference TRBV19 and TRBJ1-4, the full variable domain reads DGGITQSPKYLFRKEGQNVTLSCEQNLNHDAMYWYRQDPGQGLRLIYYSQIVNDFQKGDIAEGYSVSREKKESFPLTVTSAQKNPTAFYLCASAGGPNEKLFFGSGTQLSVL.

The chain uses TRBV7-9 and TRBJ2-7, with D perhaps matching TRBD2 (7 bases). Germline V CDR1 and CDR2: SEHNR, FQNEAQ (reference sequence). The V end lost 5 bases, the J end lost 3 bases, and 23 bases lay between the germline ends. The CDR3 extends over 17 amino acids. CDR3 protein: CASSVKGGLAVNYEQYF. The CDR3 bases are TGTGCCAGCAGCGTGAAAGGGGGGCTAGCGGTAAACTACGAGCAGTACTTC.

The chain couples TRBV5-6 to TRBJ2-7, with 7 bases aligning to TRBD1. Per germline, CDR1 SGHDT and CDR2 YYEEEE. V was clipped by 4 bases and J by 4 bases; unmatched bases: 2. The CDR3 extends over 12 amino acids. The CDR3 is CASSEQGYEQYF. The CDR3 DNA reads as TGTGCCAGCAGCGAACAGGGGTACGAGCAGTACTTC.

The chain carries TRBV20-1 and TRBJ1-3; D gene uncertain. Germline CDR1 and CDR2: DFQATT and SNEGSKA (reference sequence). Trimming removed 7 bases from V and 3 bases from J, with 7 bases in between. The CDR3 has 11 amino acids. CDR3: CSVALGNTIYF. Here the CDR3 DNA reads TGCAGTGTGGCCCTTGGAAACACCATATATTTT.

J is TRBJ2-5 and V is TRBV5-1, with D possibly matching TRBD1 (6 bases). Germline V gives CDR1 SGHRS, CDR2 YFSETQ. The CDR3 totals 14 residues. V lost 4 bases, J lost 3 bases, and 13 bases lay in between. The CDR3 sequence is CASSRRGQEETQYF. In DNA form, the CDR3 reads TGCGCCAGCAGCCGTAGGGGACAAGAAGAGACCCAGTACTTC.

The rearrangement uses TRBV19 and TRBJ1-6; D is uncertain. The CDR3 covers 14 residues. Germline loops: CDR1 LNHDA, CDR2 SQIVND (reference sequence). Between the trimmed V and J ends, which lost 1 base and 8 bases, there was a span of 9 bases. The CDR3 coding sequence is TGTGCCAGTAGTATAGCATGGGGAGATTCACCCCTCCACTTT. Translation gives CASSIAWGDSPLHF.

This chain connects TRBV5-5 to TRBJ1-1, with D tentatively TRBD1 (5 bases). CDR3 length: 15 amino acids. Trimming left V 1 base short and J 2 bases short, with 12 bases between. CDR1 and CDR2 from the germline V gene are SGHKS and YYEKEE (reference sequence). CDR3 region: CASSLILGTNTEAFF. In DNA form, the CDR3 reads TGTGCCAGCAGCTTGATTTTGGGGACTAACACTGAAGCTTTCTTT.

The chain joins TRBV3-1 (or the pseudogene TRBV3-2) to TRBJ2-1; 7 bases agree with TRBD1. The CDR3 is made up of 15 amino acids. Per germline, CDR1 LGHDT and CDR2 YNNKEL (reference sequence). Losses at the gene ends were 1 base for V and 0 bases for J; bases not matched to a gene: 0. DNA for the CDR3: TGTGCCAGCAGCCAAGGACAGGGCTCCTACAATGAGCAGTTCTTC. This codes for CASSQGQGSYNEQFF.